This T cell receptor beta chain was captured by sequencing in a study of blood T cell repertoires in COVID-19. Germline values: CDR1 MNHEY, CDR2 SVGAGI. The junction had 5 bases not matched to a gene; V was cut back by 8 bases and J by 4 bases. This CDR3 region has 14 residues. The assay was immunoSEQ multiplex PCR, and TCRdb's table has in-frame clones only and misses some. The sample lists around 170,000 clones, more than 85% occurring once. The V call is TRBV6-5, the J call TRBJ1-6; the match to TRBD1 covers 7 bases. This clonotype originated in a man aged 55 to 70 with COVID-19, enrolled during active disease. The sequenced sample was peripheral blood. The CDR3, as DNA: TGTGCCAGCGGTCTGGGACAGTATAATTCACCCCTCCACTTT. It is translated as CASGLGQYNSPLHF.